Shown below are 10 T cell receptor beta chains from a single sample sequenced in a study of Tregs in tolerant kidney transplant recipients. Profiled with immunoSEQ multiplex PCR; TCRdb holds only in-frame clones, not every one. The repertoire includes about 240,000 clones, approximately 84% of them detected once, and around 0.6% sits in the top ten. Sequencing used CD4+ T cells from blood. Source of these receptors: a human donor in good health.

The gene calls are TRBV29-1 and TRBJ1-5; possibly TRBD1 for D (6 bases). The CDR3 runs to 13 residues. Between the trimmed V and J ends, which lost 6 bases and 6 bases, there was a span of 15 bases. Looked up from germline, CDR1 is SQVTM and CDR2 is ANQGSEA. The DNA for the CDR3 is TGCAGCGTGGGACGGGGGGCCGGTCAGCCCCAGCATTTT. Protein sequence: CSVGRGAGQPQHF.

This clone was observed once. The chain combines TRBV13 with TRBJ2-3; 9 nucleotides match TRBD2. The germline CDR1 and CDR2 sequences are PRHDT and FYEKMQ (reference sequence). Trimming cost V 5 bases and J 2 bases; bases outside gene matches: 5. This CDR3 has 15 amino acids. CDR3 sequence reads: CASSTGLASTDTQYF. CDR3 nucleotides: TGTGCCAGCAGCACGGGACTAGCCTCCACAGATACGCAGTATTTT.

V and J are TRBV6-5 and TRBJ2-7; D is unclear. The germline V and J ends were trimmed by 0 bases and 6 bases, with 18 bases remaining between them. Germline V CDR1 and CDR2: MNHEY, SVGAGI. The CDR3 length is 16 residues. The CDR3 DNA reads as TGTGCCAGCAGTTACTCTCTGTATTCCGGGCCGGTCGAGCAGTACTTC. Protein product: CASSYSLYSGPVEQYF.

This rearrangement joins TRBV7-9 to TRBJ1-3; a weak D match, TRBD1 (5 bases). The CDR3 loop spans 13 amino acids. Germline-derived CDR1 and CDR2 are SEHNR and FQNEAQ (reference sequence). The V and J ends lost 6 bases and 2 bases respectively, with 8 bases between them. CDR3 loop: CASRGLTGNTIYF. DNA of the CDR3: TGTGCCAGCAGGGGGCTGACTGGAAACACCATATATTTT.

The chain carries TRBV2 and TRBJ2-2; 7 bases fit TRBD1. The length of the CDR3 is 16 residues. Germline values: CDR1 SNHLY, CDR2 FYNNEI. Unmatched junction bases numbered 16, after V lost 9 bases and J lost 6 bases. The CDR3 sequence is CASNIQTYRGAGELFF. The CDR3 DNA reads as TGTGCCAGTAATATACAAACCTACAGGGGCGCCGGGGAGCTGTTTTTT. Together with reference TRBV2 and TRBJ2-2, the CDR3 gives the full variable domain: EPEVTQTPSHQVTQMGQEVILRCVPISNHLYFYWYRQILGQKVEFLVSFYNNEISEKSEIFDDQFSVERPDGSNFTLKIRSTKLEDSAMYFCASNIQTYRGAGELFFGEGSRLTVL.

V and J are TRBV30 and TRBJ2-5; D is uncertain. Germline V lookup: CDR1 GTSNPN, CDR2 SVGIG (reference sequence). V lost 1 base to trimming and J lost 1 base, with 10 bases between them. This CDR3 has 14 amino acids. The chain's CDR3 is CAWSAKWAQETQYF. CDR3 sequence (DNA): TGTGCCTGGAGTGCCAAGTGGGCCCAAGAGACCCAGTACTTC.

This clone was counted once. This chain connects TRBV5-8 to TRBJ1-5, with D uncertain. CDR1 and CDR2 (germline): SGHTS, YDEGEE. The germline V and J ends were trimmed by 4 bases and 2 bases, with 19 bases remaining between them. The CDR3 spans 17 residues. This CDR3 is CASSPGSGLGGNQPQHF. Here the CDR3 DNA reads TGTGCCAGCAGCCCGGGGTCCGGGTTAGGAGGCAATCAGCCCCAGCATTTT.

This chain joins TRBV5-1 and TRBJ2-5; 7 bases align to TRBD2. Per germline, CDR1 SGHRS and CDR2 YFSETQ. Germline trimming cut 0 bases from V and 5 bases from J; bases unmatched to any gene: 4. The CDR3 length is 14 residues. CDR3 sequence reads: CASSLVGGTETQYF. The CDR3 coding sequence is TGCGCCAGCAGCTTGGTGGGGGGGACGGAGACCCAGTACTTC.

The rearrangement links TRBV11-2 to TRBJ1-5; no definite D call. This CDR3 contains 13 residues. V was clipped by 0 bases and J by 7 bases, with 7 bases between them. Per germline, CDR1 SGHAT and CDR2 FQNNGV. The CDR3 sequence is CASSLDTFQPQHF. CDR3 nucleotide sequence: TGTGCCAGCAGCTTAGACACGTTCCAGCCCCAGCATTTT.

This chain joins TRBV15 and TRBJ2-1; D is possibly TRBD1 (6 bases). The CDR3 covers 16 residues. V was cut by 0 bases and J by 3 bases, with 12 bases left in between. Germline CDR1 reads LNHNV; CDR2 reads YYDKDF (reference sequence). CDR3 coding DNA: TGTGCCACCAGCAGAGATCTCTCGACAGGCTACAATGAGCAGTTCTTC. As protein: CATSRDLSTGYNEQFF.